These T cell receptor beta chains were read from a single sample in a study of low-dose radiotherapy and immunotherapy resistance in tumors. From the reads, TCRdb called clonotypes with MiXCR, one entry per CDR3 protein. The sample contains around 68,000 distinct CDR3 sequences, more than 20% of which appear only once. The starting material was PBMCs, obtained before treatment. The source is a male donor with rectosigmoid adenocarcinoma. CDR3s include the opening cysteine and the closing phenylalanine or tryptophan. D genes are given only for firm matches. Clone size is stated in some rows and not others, as once, few, many or a class when expanded.

>TRBV29-1|-|TRBJ1-1|many
CSGRGRTNTEAFF
TGCAGCGGCCGGGGCAGAACGAACACTGAAGCTTTCTTT
>TRBV7-2|-|TRBJ1-1|many
CASSEDRSNTEAFF
TGTGCCAGCAGCGAGGACAGATCGAACACTGAAGCTTTCTTT
>TRBV11-3|-|TRBJ2-2|many
CASSAAGTPGELFF
TGTGCCAGCAGCGCTGCCGGGACACCCGGGGAGCTGTTTTTT
>TRBV7-2|-|TRBJ1-1|many
CASSLGVRGAEAFF
TGTGCCAGCAGCTTAGGGGTCCGCGGTGCTGAAGCTTTCTTT
>TRBV7-2|-|TRBJ1-6|many
CASSLGGPVLNSPLHF
TGTGCCAGCAGCTTGGGAGGCCCAGTCCTAAATTCACCCCTCCACTTT
>TRBV24-1|TRBD1|TRBJ2-5|many
CATSDPGTGGGETQYF
TGTGCCACCAGTGATCCCGGGACAGGGGGCGGAGAGACCCAGTACTTC
>TRBV7-2|-|TRBJ2-7|-
CASSLGGWSEQYF
TGTGCCAGCAGCTTAGGGGGCTGGAGCGAGCAGTACTTC
>TRBV19|-|TRBJ2-7|many
CASSEVGEIKQYF
TGTGCCAGTAGTGAAGTGGGAGAGATCAAGCAGTACTTC
>TRBV20-1|-|TRBJ1-5|many
CSAMVEGRSSNQPQHF
TGCAGTGCTATGGTCGAGGGTCGAAGCAGCAATCAGCCCCAGCATTTT
>TRBV5-6|TRBD1|TRBJ1-1|many
CASSLGQGREAFF
TGTGCCAGCAGCTTAGGACAGGGGCGAGAAGCTTTCTTT
>TRBV7-9|TRBD1|TRBJ1-6|-
CASSKTGENNSPLHF
TGTGCCAGCAGTAAGACAGGGGAAAATAATTCACCCCTCCACTTT
>TRBV30|-|TRBJ1-1|few
CAWSEGSHTEAFF
TGTGCCTGGAGTGAGGGAAGCCACACTGAAGCTTTCTTT
>TRBV4-2|TRBD2|TRBJ2-3|many
CASSPEAGGPKTDTQYF
TGTGCCAGCAGCCCCGAGGCGGGGGGGCCTAAAACAGATACGCAGTATTTT
>TRBV28|TRBD2|TRBJ2-7|many
CASSPLAGGHEQYF
TGTGCCAGCAGTCCGCTAGCGGGAGGGCACGAGCAGTACTTC
>TRBV20-1|TRBD2|TRBJ2-5|many
CSARPLAGIGETQYF
TGCAGTGCTAGACCCCTAGCGGGGATCGGGGAGACCCAGTACTTC
>TRBV27|-|TRBJ2-2|many
CASSVEGGPVTGELFF
TGTGCCAGCAGTGTCGAGGGGGGGCCGGTAACCGGGGAGCTGTTTTTT
>TRBV12-3/TRBV12-4|-|TRBJ2-3|many
CASTLTGDTQYF
TGTGCCAGCACCCTTACAGGGGATACGCAGTATTTT
>TRBV18|-|TRBJ1-6|few
CASSPPITGDDSPLHF
TGTGCCAGCTCACCACCGATAACGGGGGATGATTCACCCCTCCACTTT
>TRBV10-3|-|TRBJ2-1|few
CAISESKSYEQFF
TGTGCCATCAGTGAGTCGAAGAGCTATGAGCAGTTCTTC
>TRBV6-2/TRBV6-3|-|TRBJ2-1|medium-sized
CASCQGEPNEQFF
TGTGCCAGCTGCCAAGGCGAGCCCAATGAGCAGTTCTTC
>TRBV28|-|TRBJ2-7|many
CASSLRQVFYEQYF
TGTGCCAGCAGTTTAAGGCAGGTGTTCTACGAGCAGTACTTC
>TRBV7-9|TRBD1|TRBJ2-5|few
CASSLNRGMGETQYF
TGTGCCAGCAGCTTAAACAGGGGGATGGGAGAGACCCAGTACTTC
>TRBV11-2|-|TRBJ2-1|many
CASSWGVVLDEQFF
TGTGCCAGCAGCTGGGGGGTTGTATTAGATGAGCAGTTCTTC
>TRBV9|TRBD2|TRBJ2-2|many
CASSVPLAGAGTGELFF
TGTGCCAGCAGCGTCCCCCTAGCGGGAGCGGGCACCGGGGAGCTGTTTTTT
>TRBV5-1|-|TRBJ2-2|many
CASSLADSLNTGELFF
TGCGCCAGCAGCTTGGCCGACAGTCTGAACACCGGGGAGCTGTTTTTT
>TRBV11-2|-|TRBJ1-1|many
CASSLGPGMNTEAFF
TGTGCCAGCAGCTTAGGTCCGGGTATGAACACTGAAGCTTTCTTT
>TRBV28|-|TRBJ2-7|medium-sized
CATRRDPGTYEQYF
TGTGCCACCCGCCGGGACCCTGGCACCTACGAGCAGTACTTC
>TRBV6-4|TRBD2|TRBJ2-1|many
CASSPTSGYNEQFF
TGTGCCAGCAGCCCGACTAGCGGGTACAATGAGCAGTTCTTC
>TRBV28|TRBD1|TRBJ2-1|-
CASWLGGTGEVDEQFF
TGTGCCAGTTGGCTCGGAGGGACAGGGGAAGTCGATGAGCAGTTCTTC
>TRBV28|-|TRBJ2-5|many
CASSHRQETQYF
TGTGCCAGCAGCCATCGCCAAGAGACCCAGTACTTC
>TRBV28|-|TRBJ2-3|-
CASSWRGITDTQYF
TGTGCCAGCAGTTGGAGGGGAATCACAGATACGCAGTATTTT
>TRBV25-1|-|TRBJ1-1|many
CASSEYGHDTEAFF
TGTGCCAGCAGTGAATACGGGCACGACACTGAAGCTTTCTTT
>TRBV2|TRBD2|TRBJ2-3|-
CASAGPLAGGNTGGQPTDTQYF
TGTGCCAGCGCCGGGCCTCTAGCGGGAGGGAACACCGGGGGACAGCCCACAGATACGCAGTATTTT
>TRBV3-1|-|TRBJ2-5|many
CASSQASGRTQYF
TGTGCCAGCAGCCAAGCCTCGGGAAGGACCCAGTACTTC
>TRBV5-5|-|TRBJ2-7|few
CASSVGLQMEQYF
TGTGCCAGCAGCGTGGGACTCCAGATGGAGCAGTACTTC
>TRBV6-2/TRBV6-3|TRBD2|TRBJ2-7|many
CASIADKSAGTYEQYF
TGTGCCAGCATTGCGGACAAATCAGCGGGAACCTACGAGCAGTACTTC
>TRBV7-2|-|TRBJ2-7|many
CASSFSQGLSYEQYF
TGTGCCAGCAGCTTTTCTCAGGGCCTATCCTACGAGCAGTACTTC
>TRBV28|-|TRBJ2-2|many
CASSFTGELFF
TGTGCCAGCAGTTTTACCGGGGAGCTGTTTTTT
>TRBV20-1|TRBD2|TRBJ2-7|-
CSAPLLTSGAGEQYF
TGCAGTGCTCCCCTCTTGACTAGCGGGGCAGGGGAGCAGTACTTC
>TRBV20-1|-|TRBJ2-7|many
CSARDGPLNEQYF
TGCAGTGCTAGAGATGGGCCTCTTAACGAGCAGTACTTC
>TRBV5-3|TRBD2|TRBJ2-5|few
CASSSEGAGASETQYF
TGTGCCAGCAGCTCGGAGGGAGCGGGAGCGTCAGAGACCCAGTACTTC
>TRBV28|-|TRBJ2-5|few
CASSPRAEEETQYF
TGTGCCAGCAGCCCCCGGGCAGAGGAAGAGACCCAGTACTTC
>TRBV20-1|-|TRBJ2-3|many
CSAPNAGGGTDTQYF
TGCAGTGCCCCTAACGCGGGCGGAGGGACAGATACGCAGTATTTT